This T cell receptor (beta chain) was found in a study of blood T cell repertoires in COVID-19. Across the study: Researchers got acute and convalescent COVID-19 samples from the United States, Italy and Spain.

CDR1 and CDR2 from the germline V gene are SGHRS and YFSETQ. V lost 0 bases, J lost 4 bases, and 14 bases lay in between. The CDR3 has 15 residues. The table came from immunoSEQ multiplex PCR; TCRdb's copy has only in-frame clones and leaves some out. The sample has 150,000 to 170,000 clones, around 84% seen once; the top ten hold roughly 1.7%. The chain has TRBV5-1 and TRBJ2-7; D perhaps matches TRBD1 (6 bases). The sequenced sample consisted of peripheral blood. The TCR was taken from a man aged 80 or over with acute or convalescent COVID-19. Written as DNA, the CDR3 is TGCGCCAGCAGCTTGGAAAAGGGGGAAAATTACGAGCAGTACTTC. It is translated as CASSLEKGENYEQYF.